These T cell receptor beta chains were read from a single sample in a study of T-cell reconstitution after alpha-beta-depleted transplantation in children. From the PCR reads, TCRdb called clonotypes with MiXCR, one entry per CDR3 protein. The table shows around 190,000 distinct CDR3 sequences, with 6.6% occurring only once. Sequencing used PBMCs, obtained before TCRalphabeta/CD19-depleted stem cell transplant. These receptors were taken from a boy younger than 10 with acute lymphoblastic leukemia, due to receive a stem cell transplant. Each CDR3 is given with its conserved first and last residue. Fields, in order: D gene, J gene, clone size, V gene, CDR3 protein, CDR3 DNA. The D gene is left open where the match is weak. Some rows have no size entry. The others give once, few or many, or a class for an expanded clone.

D: TRBD2
J: TRBJ2-1
size: many
V: TRBV7-8
CDR3: CASSLEIGLAFNEQFF
DNA: TGTGCCAGCAGCTTAGAGATTGGACTAGCGTTCAATGAGCAGTTCTTC

D: TRBD1
J: TRBJ2-2
size: many
V: TRBV10-3
CDR3: CAISLTGGGELFF
DNA: TGTGCCATCAGTTTGACAGGGGGCGGGGAGCTGTTTTTT

D: .
J: TRBJ1-6
size: .
V: TRBV20-1
CDR3: CSAISSGRQDSPLHF
DNA: TGCAGTGCCATATCCTCGGGCAGGCAAGATTCACCCCTCCACTTT

D: TRBD1
J: TRBJ2-3
size: .
V: TRBV7-9
CDR3: CASSSSFSRQGPDTQYF
DNA: TGTGCCAGCAGCTCCTCCTTTTCGAGACAGGGACCGGATACGCAGTATTTT

D: TRBD2
J: TRBJ2-1
size: many
V: TRBV4-2
CDR3: CASSQSLAGGPGNEQFF
DNA: TGTGCCAGCAGCCAGAGCCTAGCGGGGGGGCCCGGCAATGAGCAGTTCTTC

D: TRBD1
J: TRBJ2-7
size: many
V: TRBV12-3/TRBV12-4
CDR3: CASSPHGQGAYEQYF
DNA: TGTGCCAGCAGTCCCCATGGACAGGGCGCTTACGAGCAGTACTTC

D: TRBD1
J: TRBJ1-1
size: many
V: TRBV5-1
CDR3: CASSFGSIEGAVREAFF
DNA: TGCGCCAGCAGCTTCGGATCGATTGAGGGGGCGGTACGTGAAGCTTTCTTT

D: .
J: TRBJ1-1
size: .
V: TRBV27
CDR3: CASSKNGGNTEAFF
DNA: TGTGCCAGCAGTAAAAACGGGGGGAACACTGAAGCTTTCTTT

D: TRBD2
J: TRBJ2-1
size: many
V: TRBV6-5
CDR3: CASTRSAGVVNEQFF
DNA: TGTGCCAGCACCCGATCAGCGGGGGTTGTCAATGAGCAGTTCTTC

D: .
J: TRBJ1-2
size: many
V: TRBV28
CDR3: CASSRTAAGYTF
DNA: TGTGCCAGCAGTAGGACAGCAGCTGGCTACACCTTC

D: .
J: TRBJ2-7
size: .
V: TRBV20-1
CDR3: CSATAGDMPISEQYF
DNA: TGCAGTGCTACCGCGGGGGACATGCCCATCTCCGAGCAGTACTTC

D: .
J: TRBJ2-3
size: .
V: TRBV5-1
CDR3: CASSLWPGGTDTQYF
DNA: TGCGCCAGCAGCTTGTGGCCAGGGGGCACAGATACGCAGTATTTT

D: TRBD1
J: TRBJ2-2
size: .
V: TRBV20-1
CDR3: CSASGTGSTGELFF
DNA: TGCAGTGCTTCCGGGACAGGGTCGACCGGGGAGCTGTTTTTT

D: TRBD2
J: TRBJ2-7
size: .
V: TRBV5-1
CDR3: CASSTGTSGEQYF
DNA: TGCGCCAGCAGCACCGGGACTAGCGGCGAGCAGTACTTC

D: .
J: TRBJ2-5
size: many
V: TRBV20-1
CDR3: CSARNGGGSGTQYF
DNA: TGCAGTGCTAGAAACGGCGGGGGCTCCGGGACCCAGTACTTC

D: TRBD1
J: TRBJ1-2
size: .
V: TRBV7-2
CDR3: CASSPGQGDGYTF
DNA: TGTGCCAGCAGCCCCGGACAGGGGGATGGCTACACCTTC

D: TRBD1
J: TRBJ2-2
size: many
V: TRBV5-1
CDR3: CASSSKQGARGTGELFF
DNA: TGCGCCAGCAGCTCGAAGCAGGGGGCGCGAGGCACCGGGGAGCTGTTTTTT

D: TRBD2
J: TRBJ2-1
size: many
V: TRBV28
CDR3: CASSSPRTSGGYTQFF
DNA: TGTGCCAGCAGTTCCCCTCGGACTAGCGGGGGCTACACCCAGTTCTTC

D: .
J: TRBJ2-2
size: many
V: TRBV24-1
CDR3: CATSDVGTGELFF
DNA: TGTGCCACCAGTGATGTGGGGACCGGGGAGCTGTTTTTT

D: .
J: TRBJ2-1
size: many
V: TRBV24-1
CDR3: CSTSGAGASSYNEQFF
DNA: TGTTCCACCAGTGGTGCGGGGGCTAGCTCCTACAATGAGCAGTTCTTC

D: .
J: TRBJ1-1
size: .
V: TRBV7-6
CDR3: CASSRKGENTEAFF
DNA: TGTGCCAGCAGCCGAAAGGGGGAGAACACTGAAGCTTTCTTT

D: .
J: TRBJ2-3
size: .
V: TRBV13
CDR3: CVRSQARTSPDTQYF
DNA: TGTGTCCGCAGCCAGGCGAGGACGTCCCCAGATACGCAGTATTTT

D: .
J: TRBJ2-7
size: many
V: TRBV20-1
CDR3: CSAEGTSIYEQYF
DNA: TGCAGTGCGGAAGGGACATCCATTTACGAGCAGTACTTC

D: .
J: TRBJ1-2
size: .
V: TRBV5-5
CDR3: CASSSASAPNYGYTF
DNA: TGTGCCAGCAGCTCGGCAAGCGCCCCTAACTATGGCTACACCTTC

D: .
J: TRBJ1-6
size: many
V: TRBV12-3/TRBV12-4
CDR3: CASSLPGYSPLHF
DNA: TGTGCCAGCAGTTTACCGGGATATTCACCCCTCCACTTT

D: .
J: TRBJ1-5
size: many
V: TRBV2
CDR3: CASSVRGFVQPQHF
DNA: TGTGCCAGCAGTGTGAGGGGTTTCGTTCAGCCCCAGCATTTT

D: TRBD1
J: TRBJ1-1
size: few
V: TRBV20-1
CDR3: CSARGGGRYMNTEAFF
DNA: TGCAGTGCTAGGGGAGGGGGCAGATACATGAACACTGAAGCTTTCTTT

D: .
J: TRBJ2-5
size: many
V: TRBV10-3
CDR3: CASRGGEETQYF
DNA: TGTGCCTCCCGGGGCGGGGAAGAAACCCAGTACTTC

D: .
J: TRBJ2-7
size: many
V: TRBV28
CDR3: CASSSRGRNYEQYF
DNA: TGTGCCAGCAGTTCCCGGGGGAGGAACTACGAGCAGTACTTC

D: .
J: TRBJ1-5
size: few
V: TRBV3-1
CDR3: CASSQDAFQPQHF
DNA: TGTGCCAGCAGCCAAGATGCGTTTCAGCCCCAGCATTTT

D: .
J: TRBJ2-3
size: few
V: TRBV4-3
CDR3: CASSQQPFGDTQYF
DNA: TGCGCCAGCAGCCAGCAACCCTTCGGTGATACGCAGTATTTT

D: TRBD2
J: TRBJ2-1
size: .
V: TRBV11-3
CDR3: CASSETGTSVYNEQFF
DNA: TGTGCCAGCAGCGAAACCGGGACTAGTGTCTACAATGAGCAGTTCTTC

D: TRBD2
J: TRBJ2-4
size: many
V: TRBV10-3
CDR3: CAISGDSGTLYF
DNA: TGTGCCATCAGTGGCGATAGCGGGACCCTATACTTC

D: .
J: TRBJ2-7
size: many
V: TRBV11-2
CDR3: CASSLVGRSSKDEQYF
DNA: TGTGCCAGCAGCCTGGTGGGTCGTAGCAGTAAAGACGAGCAGTACTTC

D: .
J: TRBJ2-7
size: few
V: TRBV21-1
CDR3: CASSSNGCSYEQYF
DNA: TGTGCCAGCAGCTCAAATGGCTGCTCCTACGAGCAGTACTTC

D: .
J: TRBJ1-1
size: few
V: TRBV5-1
CDR3: CASSNAGGTEAFF
DNA: TGCGCCAGCAGTAACGCGGGGGGGACTGAAGCTTTCTTT

D: .
J: TRBJ1-2
size: many
V: TRBV9
CDR3: CASSVEDPSNGYTF
DNA: TGTGCCAGCAGCGTAGAGGACCCAAGCAATGGCTACACCTTC

D: .
J: TRBJ1-5
size: .
V: TRBV6-2/TRBV6-3
CDR3: CASSSIPDSSNQPQHF
DNA: TGTGCCAGCAGCTCTATCCCGGACAGTAGCAATCAGCCCCAGCATTTT

D: .
J: TRBJ2-1
size: many
V: TRBV4-3
CDR3: CASSQERLNEQFF
DNA: TGCGCCAGCAGCCAAGAGAGGCTCAATGAGCAGTTCTTC

D: .
J: TRBJ2-1
size: few
V: TRBV21-1
CDR3: CASSKPTGCAYNEQFF
DNA: TGTGCCAGCAGCAAGCCAACAGGGTGCGCCTACAATGAGCAGTTCTTC

D: .
J: TRBJ1-1
size: .
V: TRBV7-9
CDR3: CSSSRADTEAFF
DNA: TGTTCCAGCAGCCGAGCGGACACTGAAGCTTTCTTT

D: TRBD2
J: TRBJ2-5
size: .
V: TRBV10-2
CDR3: CASRLAGIQETQYF
DNA: TGCGCCAGCCGACTAGCGGGGATCCAAGAGACCCAGTACTTC

D: .
J: TRBJ2-6
size: .
V: TRBV2
CDR3: CASRRDGGSGGANVLTF
DNA: TGTGCCAGCAGGAGGGACGGCGGGTCGGGAGGGGCCAACGTCCTGACTTTC

D: .
J: TRBJ2-3
size: many
V: TRBV13
CDR3: CASSFSGAEDTQYF
DNA: TGTGCCAGCAGCTTTTCGGGAGCAGAGGATACGCAGTATTTT

D: .
J: TRBJ2-5
size: many
V: TRBV7-9
CDR3: CASSRADRFQETQYF
DNA: TGTGCCAGCAGCAGAGCAGACAGATTCCAAGAGACCCAGTACTTC

D: TRBD1
J: TRBJ1-5
size: .
V: TRBV4-3
CDR3: CASSQVLWLEDRAHQPQHF
DNA: TGCGCCAGCAGCCAAGTGTTGTGGCTGGAGGACAGGGCGCATCAGCCCCAGCATTTT

D: .
J: TRBJ2-1
size: many
V: TRBV5-6
CDR3: CASNTQHNEQFF
DNA: TGTGCCAGCAACACGCAGCACAATGAGCAGTTCTTC

D: TRBD1
J: TRBJ2-7
size: many
V: TRBV2
CDR3: CASSWTGSSYEQYF
DNA: TGTGCCAGCAGTTGGACAGGAAGCTCCTACGAGCAGTACTTC

D: TRBD2
J: TRBJ2-1
size: many
V: TRBV28
CDR3: CASSPTSGGTDEQFF
DNA: TGTGCCAGCAGCCCCACTAGCGGGGGTACGGATGAGCAGTTCTTC

D: TRBD1
J: TRBJ1-1
size: many
V: TRBV28
CDR3: CASSSPTGRDTEAFF
DNA: TGTGCCAGCAGTTCCCCGACAGGGAGGGACACTGAAGCTTTCTTT